This is a list of T cell receptor beta chains from one sample in a study of CD8 T cells in Susac syndrome. MiXCR, applied by TCRdb to the immunoSEQ multiplex PCR reads, yields one record per CDR3 protein. The table records 160,000 or so distinct CDR3 sequences, about 94% of them present only once. The sample consisted of CD8+ T cells from PBMCs. These TCRs come from a human donor with multiple sclerosis. CDR3s include the opening cysteine and the closing phenylalanine or tryptophan. The D gene is left open where the match is weak. The listing skips clone size in some rows; elsewhere it reads once, few, many or a size class.

d_call j_call clone_size v_call cdr3_aa cdr3_nt
- TRBJ1-2 - TRBV5-6 CASSFAGAYTF TGTGCCAGCAGCTTCGCAGGGGCCTACACCTTC
- TRBJ1-6 - TRBV14 CASSQDFTDSPLHF TGTGCCAGCAGCCAAGATTTCACTGATTCACCCCTCCACTTT
- TRBJ1-6 - TRBV27 CASSFGQVSSPLHF TGTGCCAGCAGTTTTGGCCAGGTCAGCTCACCCCTCCACTTT
TRBD1 TRBJ1-5 - TRBV29-1 CSVRGGADNQPQHF TGCAGCGTTCGAGGGGGCGCGGATAATCAGCCCCAGCATTTT
TRBD1 TRBJ1-5 few TRBV6-1 CASSGTGSNQPQHF TGTGCCAGCAGTGGGACAGGGAGCAATCAGCCCCAGCATTTT
- TRBJ2-1 - TRBV7-9 CASSPHGQGKNNEQFF TGTGCCAGCAGCCCCCATGGGCAGGGTAAAAACAATGAGCAGTTCTTC
- TRBJ1-1 - TRBV12-3/TRBV12-4 CASSLAKTMNTEAFF TGTGCCAGCAGTTTGGCTAAGACCATGAACACTGAAGCTTTCTTT
- TRBJ2-2 - TRBV21-1 CASSKVRQGSTGELFF TGTGCCAGCAGCAAAGTCCGACAGGGAAGCACCGGGGAGCTGTTTTTT
- TRBJ1-2 - TRBV20-1 CSARGGPNGYTF TGCAGTGCAAGAGGGGGTCCGAATGGCTACACCTTC
TRBD2 TRBJ2-7 - TRBV2 CASPGGGPSYEQYF TGTGCCAGCCCCGGCGGGGGGCCCTCCTACGAGCAGTACTTC
- TRBJ1-1 - TRBV29-1 CSVVGLSEAFF TGCAGCGTTGTTGGTCTGAGTGAAGCTTTCTTT
- TRBJ1-2 - TRBV2 CARLGPGHGYTF TGTGCCCGCCTAGGCCCGGGGCATGGCTACACCTTC
TRBD1 TRBJ2-1 - TRBV4-3 CASSLGDRGYNEQFF TGCGCCAGCAGCCTCGGGGACAGGGGGTACAATGAGCAGTTCTTC
TRBD2 TRBJ2-5 - TRBV15 CATSRVAGTRETQYF TGTGCCACCAGCAGAGTGGCGGGGACTAGAGAGACCCAGTACTTC
TRBD2 TRBJ2-2 few TRBV6-1 CASRRGLVVTGELFF TGTGCCAGCAGAAGGGGACTAGTCGTCACCGGGGAGCTGTTTTTT
- TRBJ1-4 - TRBV3-1 CASSQDLASAREKLFF TGTGCCAGCAGCCAAGATTTGGCCTCTGCCAGGGAAAAACTGTTTTTT
- TRBJ1-5 once TRBV7-9 CASSLQGRNQPQHF TGTGCCAGCAGCTTACAGGGCCGTAATCAGCCCCAGCATTTT
- TRBJ2-7 - TRBV20-1 CSARPRDTSYEQYF TGCAGTGCTAGGCCCCGGGACACCTCCTACGAGCAGTACTTC
- TRBJ2-3 - TRBV25-1 CASRWSSTDTQYF TGTGCCAGCAGGTGGAGTTCCACAGATACGCAGTATTTT
TRBD2 TRBJ2-7 - TRBV7-2 CASSYRLAGALYEQYF TGTGCCAGCAGCTACCGCTTAGCGGGGGCTTTGTACGAGCAGTACTTC
TRBD1 TRBJ1-1 - TRBV4-1 CASSQGQSNTEAFF TGCGCCAGCAGCCAGGGACAGTCGAACACTGAAGCTTTCTTT
- TRBJ2-2 - TRBV29-1 CSVEETTNTGELFF TGCAGCGTTGAAGAAACCACGAACACCGGGGAGCTGTTTTTT
- TRBJ2-7 - TRBV12-3/TRBV12-4 CASSFGLHEQYF TGTGCCAGCAGTTTCGGGCTCCACGAGCAGTACTTC
- TRBJ2-3 few TRBV7-2 CASSLTGGQTDTQYF TGTGCCAGCAGCTTAACGGGTGGACAGACAGATACGCAGTATTTT
- TRBJ1-1 - TRBV7-9 CASNLQEGTEAFF TGTGCCAGCAATTTACAAGAGGGGACTGAAGCTTTCTTT
- TRBJ1-2 - TRBV3-1 CASSHRTKANYGYTF TGTGCCAGCAGCCATCGTACCAAGGCTAACTATGGCTACACCTTC
TRBD1 TRBJ2-1 - TRBV19 CASGDRVSSYNEQFF TGTGCCAGTGGGGACAGGGTGAGCTCCTACAATGAGCAGTTCTTC
TRBD1 TRBJ1-1 - TRBV6-5 CASSYSGTVTEAFF TGTGCCAGCAGTTACTCCGGGACAGTCACTGAAGCTTTCTTT
- TRBJ2-7 once TRBV9 CASSVGTEIPYEQYF TGTGCCAGCAGCGTAGGGACAGAGATACCCTACGAGCAGTACTTC
TRBD2 TRBJ2-2 - TRBV3-1 CASSETGGGNTGELFF TGTGCCAGCAGCGAAACCGGGGGGGGAAACACCGGGGAGCTGTTTTTT
- TRBJ1-5 few TRBV4-1 CASSHGRPVALSNQPQHF TGCGCCAGCAGCCACGGACGGCCAGTTGCCCTCAGCAATCAGCCCCAGCATTTT
- TRBJ2-7 - TRBV19 CASSPSGFGAYEQYF TGTGCCAGTAGTCCCTCAGGGTTTGGTGCCTACGAGCAGTACTTC
- TRBJ2-7 - TRBV2 CASEQIGETEHYEQYF TGTGCCAGCGAGCAAATAGGAGAGACAGAGCACTACGAGCAGTACTTC
TRBD1 TRBJ1-6 - TRBV30 CAWSPPGRDSYNSPLHF TGTGCCTGGAGCCCCCCGGGCCGGGACAGCTATAATTCACCCCTCCACTTT
- TRBJ1-2 - TRBV23-1 CASRTVGVDYGYTF TGCGCCAGCCGAACAGTAGGTGTCGACTATGGCTACACCTTC
- TRBJ2-7 - TRBV15 CATSRVPGDYEQYF TGTGCCACCAGCAGAGTTCCAGGGGACTACGAGCAGTACTTC
- TRBJ2-7 - TRBV3-1 CASSPSGRGRLEQYF TGTGCCAGCAGCCCCTCGGGGCGGGGAAGGCTCGAGCAGTACTTC